This is a list of T cell receptor beta chains from one sample in a study of identical twins. Each CDR3 protein is one row after TCRdb ran MiXCR on the 5' RACE reads. The top ten clones hold around 0.91% of a sample with some 500,000 distinct CDR3 sequences, 22% of them seen once. The sample also formed part of further work on T cells expressing NK-cell markers.

Sequencing was performed on CD4+ T cells sorted from blood. The receptors here all came from a woman younger than 30 in good health. CDR3s include the opening cysteine and the closing phenylalanine or tryptophan. The order of the fields is J gene, V gene, CDR3 protein.

TRBJ2-7 | TRBV7-2 | CASSLKSTDAYEQYF
TRBJ2-7 | TRBV12-3/TRBV12-4 | CASSLGLAGGPGEQYF
TRBJ2-4 | TRBV18 | CASSPRRLAGGPSKNIQYF
TRBJ1-1 | TRBV20-1 | CSALPGGVSEAFF
TRBJ1-1 | TRBV7-9 | CASSLKVNTEAFF
TRBJ1-1 | TRBV6-5 | CASSYSGEGTEAFF
TRBJ2-1 | TRBV1 | CTSSLHRPSGSSYNEQFF
TRBJ2-7 | TRBV30 | CAWSDIGYEQYF
TRBJ2-1 | TRBV5-1 | CASSLGLAGANEQFF
TRBJ2-1 | TRBV27 | CASSGLVSYNEQFF
TRBJ2-5 | TRBV29-1 | CSVAMRTYQETQYF
TRBJ1-2 | TRBV7-2 | CASSLDAGRAYGYTF
TRBJ2-7 | TRBV3-1 | CASSQAGTGGRGEQYF
TRBJ2-7 | TRBV18 | CASSPGLTVEQYF
TRBJ2-7 | TRBV5-1 | CASSPGTSGRYSYEQYF
TRBJ2-1 | TRBV12-5 | CASGLAGTSGNNEQFF
TRBJ2-3 | TRBV7-9 | CASNVRRGGPDTQYF
TRBJ2-4 | TRBV5-1 | CASSLLSSGRAKNIQYF
TRBJ1-5 | TRBV27 | CASSSQDQPQHF
TRBJ2-1 | TRBV11-2 | CASSSRLADTYNEQFF
TRBJ2-5 | TRBV7-8 | CASSKENRQGTKTQYF
TRBJ2-5 | TRBV5-1 | CASSVGQGDETQYF
TRBJ2-6 | TRBV29-1 | CSALSGANVLTF
TRBJ1-5 | TRBV5-1 | CASSLTGTVGQPQHF
TRBJ1-1 | TRBV20-1 | CSASWRRTEAFF
TRBJ1-2 | TRBV29-1 | CSVAGTSSGYTF
TRBJ2-3 | TRBV5-1 | CASSHPEDTQYF
TRBJ2-2 | TRBV7-9 | CASSLSVRARELFF
TRBJ2-7 | TRBV5-1 | CASSPTATGTHEQYF
TRBJ2-7 | TRBV4-1 | CASSHPGQGSYEQYF
TRBJ2-1 | TRBV10-2 | CASIGTSNYNEQFF
TRBJ2-7 | TRBV11-3 | CASSWDRQKSYEQYF
TRBJ1-2 | TRBV12-3/TRBV12-4 | CASSSPGQGHDGYTF
TRBJ2-6 | TRBV12-5 | CASGLEANVLTF
TRBJ2-2 | TRBV4-2 | CASSQEWSGGNTGELFF
TRBJ2-4 | TRBV4-3 | CASSRLAGAENIQYF
TRBJ2-1 | TRBV16 | CASSQSSSPEQFF
TRBJ1-1 | TRBV20-1 | CSAKTGGPGAFF
TRBJ1-2 | TRBV29-1 | CSGLVSGGYTF
TRBJ1-5 | TRBV10-3 | CAISDTTADQPQHF